This T cell receptor beta chain was captured in a study of cytomegalovirus exposure and HLA in healthy donors. Study-wide context: The study's early data release held about 85 million unique TCRs from HLA-typed donors. Findings of the study overall: Most CMV-associated TCR beta chains were later found to appear HLA-restricted.

In nominal health when sampled, donors likely had unrecorded immune exposures nonetheless. In regard to this clone: Its antigen remains unknown.

V lost 6 bases and J 6 bases, leaving 12 bases between the germline ends. This CDR3 is built from 13 residues. From germline, CDR1 is MNHEY and CDR2 SVGAGI. It was with 60 Vbeta and 13 Jbeta primers that the PCR ran. TCRdb keeps only in-frame clones here, not all; method: immunoSEQ multiplex PCR. This sample has 170,000 or so clones, with about 80% found just once. The sample consisted of PBMCs. The chain couples TRBV6-5 to TRBJ1-3; possibly TRBD1 for D (5 bases). This TCR was recovered from a woman aged 25 to 39 in good health and CMV-seropositive. As DNA, the CDR3 is TGTGCCAGCAGACCTCAGGGCGAAAACACCATATATTTT. Protein sequence: CASRPQGENTIYF.